The 2 T cell receptor beta chains reported below all come from one sample, sequenced in a study of T cell responses to AZD1222 COVID-19 vaccine. The method was immunoSEQ multiplex PCR; TCRdb's version includes in-frame clones alone and lacks a portion of them. Seen here are under 150,000 clones, 75% to 90% observed once, and the top ten hold 1.5% to 2%. Source: peripheral blood, taken 28 days after the second AZD1222 dose. Receptors were obtained from an adult who received the AZD1222 COVID-19 vaccine.

The genes are TRBV15 and TRBJ1-3; D not resolved. The V gene's germline CDR1 is LNHNV and CDR2 YYDKDF (reference sequence). Trimming removed 3 bases at V and 0 bases at J, with 12 bases between. This CDR3 is built from 16 residues. The CDR3 is CATSRVPAFSGNTIYF. The CDR3 DNA is TGTGCCACCAGCAGGGTTCCAGCCTTCTCTGGAAACACCATATATTTT.

This clone has a single count. The chain carries TRBV5-6 and TRBJ2-3; no clear D. Between the trimmed V and J ends, which lost 2 bases and 0 bases, there was a span of 13 bases. The CDR3 length is 16 residues. Germline values: CDR1 SGHDT, CDR2 YYEEEE. DNA of the CDR3: TGTGCCAGCAGCTTCCGCGGCTCGAAAAGCACAGATACGCAGTATTTT. This translates into CASSFRGSKSTDTQYF.